The entry below gives a single TCR beta chain sequence along with its context. Its antigen is currently unknown. CDR3 length: 15 residues. V lost 8 bases, J lost 4 bases, and 13 bases stayed unmatched. The germline V gene has CDR1 LGHDT and CDR2 YNNKEL (reference sequence). The entry originates in a study of T cell responses to AZD1222 COVID-19 vaccine. Overall study findings and caveats: Baseline seropositivity occurred in only a handful of AZD1222 recipients.

Data came from immunoSEQ multiplex PCR; TCRdb stores just in-frame clones and leaves some out. Of around 180,000 clones listed, about 87% are singletons. This chain joins TRBV3-1 (or the pseudogene TRBV3-2) and TRBJ1-2; 7 nucleotides line up with TRBD1. This TCR came from an adult in good health. The sample was peripheral blood, taken on day 0 of AZD1222 vaccination. This chain's CDR3 is CASYQGGLEVYGYTF. Written as DNA, the CDR3 is TGTGCCAGCTACCAGGGGGGCCTGGAAGTCTATGGCTACACCTTC.